The T cell receptor beta chain under discussion was sequenced for a study of blood T cell repertoires in COVID-19. In the study overall: From T cells, B-cell-depleted T cells, or PBMCs came the material, which was cDNA or gDNA.

The CDR3 loop spans 13 amino acids. The V end lost 5 bases, the J end lost 8 bases, and 14 bases lay between the germline ends. CDR1 and CDR2 (germline): SGHTA, FQGNSA. Per the original methods: Amplified reference gene primers provided the basis for estimating nucleated cell counts. The table came from immunoSEQ multiplex PCR; TCRdb's copy has only in-frame clones and leaves some out. For V, J and clone size, that table is used; D and trimming come from the DNA. The sample lists under 200,000 clones; about 88% were seen once. Enrolment of Seattle patients took place during active infection, and they were followed longitudinally.

This clonotype was obtained from a man aged 60 to 75 with COVID-19, enrolled during active disease. Sequenced: peripheral blood. The V call is TRBV7-2, the J call TRBJ2-3; D possibly corresponds to TRBD2 (7 bases). The CDR3 spells CASSLGLGGTQYF. The CDR3 DNA follows: TGTGCCAGCAGCCTCGGACTAGGGGGTACGCAGTATTTT.